The T cell receptor (beta chain) described here comes from a study of T-cell memory formation after mild COVID-19. For the study at large: Largely, TCR clusters stayed within a single donor. Study-wide findings and caveats: Balance between CD4 and CD8 was seen in clones contracting day 15 to 85, and a CD4+ lean was seen in later expanders. Shrinking CD4+ clones were chiefly CM and EM; CD8+ ones were chiefly EMRA.

Trimming took off 3 bases at V and 0 bases at J, with 8 bases between the two ends. Germline loops: CDR1 LGHNA, CDR2 YSLEER. The CDR3 covers 14 residues. TCR alpha and TCR beta cDNA libraries with sample barcodes and UMIs came from 5'RACE using constant-segment primers. One entry per CDR3 protein results from TCRdb running MiXCR on the 5' RACE reads. The top ten clones hold less than 55% of a sample with about 88,000 distinct CDR3 sequences, around 25% of them seen once. As for this clonotype: Its antigen is still unknown.

This sequence originates from a man in his late teens or twenties who had mild COVID-19 (a few samples of this study predate the infection). Cell type and time point are not known. The V gene is TRBV4-3, the J gene TRBJ1-1; D call uncertain. Sequencing was done on a sample of PBMCs or a T cell subset sorted from them (not recorded which). This chain's CDR3 is CASSQGDMNTEAFF. For the CDR3, the DNA is TGCGCCAGCAGCCAGGGCGACATGAACACTGAAGCTTTCTTT.